Shown below are 9 T cell receptor beta chains from a single sample sequenced in a study of blood T cells in healthy people across ages. A second roughly 6 to 11 cycle PCR used barcoded and J-beta primers. TCRdb re-called the 5' RACE reads through MiXCR, storing one row per CDR3 protein. The sample holds roughly 2 million distinct CDR3 sequences, roughly 49% seen once. Sequencing input: blood. The receptors here all came from a middle-aged woman in good health.

The genes are TRBV7-2 and TRBJ1-2, with 8 bases matching TRBD1. The CDR3 has 16 amino acids. The junction had 7 bases not matched to a gene; V was cut back by 0 bases and J by 4 bases. CDR1 SGHTA and CDR2 FQGNSA come from the germline V gene. CDR3 sequence: CASSLARDRRTYGYTF. CDR3 bases: TGTGCCAGCAGCTTAGCCAGGGACAGGCGCACCTATGGCTACACCTTC. Variable domain in full (rest from reference TRBV7-2 and TRBJ1-2): GAGVSQSPSNKVTEKGKDVELRCDPISGHTALYWYRQSLGQGLEFLIYFQGNSAPDKSGLPSDRFSAERTGGSVSTLTIQRTQQEDSAVYLCASSLARDRRTYGYTFGSGTRLTVV.

A few counts support this clonotype. V is TRBV7-2 and J is TRBJ2-5; TRBD2 agrees at 9 bases. This CDR3 contains 15 residues. V lost 5 bases to trimming and J lost 4 bases; unmatched junction nucleotides: 8. CDR1 is SGHTA, CDR2 FQGNSA, per germline. Here the CDR3 reads CASSPRPTSGETQYF. The CDR3 DNA reads TGTGCCAGCAGCCCGAGACCGACTAGCGGAGAGACCCAGTACTTC. The complete variable domain, with remaining parts taken from reference TRBV7-2 and TRBJ2-5, reads GAGVSQSPSNKVTEKGKDVELRCDPISGHTALYWYRQSLGQGLEFLIYFQGNSAPDKSGLPSDRFSAERTGGSVSTLTIQRTQQEDSAVYLCASSPRPTSGETQYFGPGTRLLVL.

The chain employs TRBV7-2 and TRBJ2-1; 14 bases align to TRBD2. The ends lost 1 base at V and 8 bases at J; junction bases unmatched: 10. The CDR3 contains 18 residues. The germline V gene has CDR1 SGHTA and CDR2 FQGNSA. The CDR3 DNA reads as TGTGCCAGCAGCTTAGAAGGATTGGCGGGACTAGCGGGGGATGAGCAGTTCTTC. It yields the protein CASSLEGLAGLAGDEQFF.

This clonotype was seen a few times. The gene calls are TRBV12-3 or TRBV12-4 and TRBJ2-1; TRBD2 aligns across 11 bases. The CDR3 spans 14 residues. Trimming removed 7 bases from V and 10 bases from J; junction bases left unmatched: 9. CDR3 region: CASKISGGALEQFF. CDR3 DNA sequence: TGTGCCAGCAAAATTAGCGGGGGGGCCTTAGAGCAGTTCTTC.

The chain combines TRBV15 with TRBJ1-1, with 7 bases aligning to TRBD1. Trimming removed 5 bases from V and 0 bases from J; junction bases left unmatched: 6. The CDR3 contains 15 residues. In germline, CDR1 is LNHNV, CDR2 YYDKDF (reference sequence). DNA of the CDR3: TGTGCCACCAGCCTGGACAGGAGGGTGAACACTGAAGCTTTCTTT. This encodes CATSLDRRVNTEAFF.

A note on this clonotype: Relative to the germline gene, one junction end is altered; a read error may explain this. The V call is TRBV6-5, the J call TRBJ1-2; 11 nucleotides agree with TRBD1. The CDR3 spans 13 residues. Germline V gene data show CDR1 as MNHEY and CDR2 as SVGAGI. The CDR3 region is CAGSMGQGDGYTF. The CDR3, as DNA: TGTGCCGGCAGTATGGGACAGGGGGATGGCTACACCTTC.

A word on this clonotype: This sequence may be a read error, since a much larger clone differs from it by one base. This chain links TRBV4-1 with TRBJ2-4, with D unclear. The CDR3 loop spans 17 amino acids. Germline loops: CDR1 MGHRA, CDR2 YSYEKL. Trimming cost V 0 bases and J 2 bases, with 14 bases left between them. The CDR3 DNA sequence: TGCGCCAGCAGCCAAGAAGGTACCCATGAGACCAAAAACATTCAGTACTTC. This sequence encodes CASSQEGTHETKNIQYF.

This chain links TRBV6-6 with TRBJ2-3; tentative D call: TRBD2 (6 bases). This CDR3 spans 16 amino acids. V was pared by 0 bases and J by 4 bases, with 14 bases between. Germline V CDR1 and CDR2: MNHNY, SVGAGI (reference sequence). CDR3 DNA: TGTGCCAGCAGTTACTCTACGGTGGGCGGGGCAGATACGCAGTATTTT. Protein sequence: CASSYSTVGGADTQYF.

The chain joins TRBV7-2 to TRBJ2-5, with TRBD1 as a possible D gene (5 bases). Germline V gives CDR1 SGHTA, CDR2 FQGNSA. V was trimmed by 3 bases and J by 6 bases, leaving 11 bases between them. The CDR3 contains 13 residues. The DNA for the CDR3 is TGTGCCAGCAGCTTCGCGCAGGGCCAGACCCAGTACTTC. This translates into CASSFAQGQTQYF.